What follows are 23 T cell receptor beta chains derived from one specimen sequenced in a study of STAT5B mutations in CD4+ large granular lymphocyte leukemia. TCRdb's copy holds only in-frame clones and misses some; the assay was immunoSEQ multiplex PCR. The sample lists 7,000 to 10,000 clones, about 74% occurring once. What was sequenced was PBMCs. Receptors were obtained from a woman aged 55-69 years with CD4+ T-cell large granular lymphocyte leukemia.

The chain links TRBV28 to TRBJ1-2, with D unclear. Germline values: CDR1 MDHEN, CDR2 SYDVKM. This CDR3 spans 13 amino acids. The V end lost 7 bases, the J end lost 4 bases, and 13 bases lay between the germline ends. CDR3 DNA sequence: TGTGCCAGCACCCTCACCGAGGGCTATGGCTACACCTTC. Protein product: CASTLTEGYGYTF.

The gene calls are TRBV7-9 and TRBJ2-3; 8 bases match TRBD2. V gave up 0 bases and J gave up 2 bases; unmatched junction bases: 7. The germline V gene encodes CDR1 SEHNR and CDR2 FQNEAQ (reference sequence). This CDR3 is built from 17 residues. The CDR3 nucleotides read TGTGCCAGCAGCTTAGCGTGGGCGGGGGGCCCCACAGATACGCAGTATTTT. Its protein is CASSLAWAGGPTDTQYF.

The chain links TRBV5-8 to TRBJ1-1; 8 nucleotides line up with TRBD1. The CDR3 length is 15 residues. V shed 4 bases, J shed 1 base, and the junction held 6 bases outside the gene matches. Germline V gene lookup returns CDR1 SGHTS and CDR2 YDEGEE. The chain's CDR3 is CASSERQGKNTEAFF. The CDR3 bases are TGTGCCAGCAGCGAGAGACAGGGGAAGAACACTGAAGCTTTCTTT.

This clone came up a few times. V is TRBV2 and J is TRBJ1-1, with 7 bases aligning to TRBD1. The J segment lost 6 bases and the V segment lost 6 bases, leaving 4 bases of the junction unmatched. The CDR3 totals 12 residues. The germline V gene encodes CDR1 SNHLY and CDR2 FYNNEI. CDR3 loop: CASRGDSPEAFF. CDR3 DNA sequence: TGTGCCAGCAGAGGGGACAGCCCTGAAGCTTTCTTT.

The V and J genes are TRBV10-2 and TRBJ1-4; tentative D call: TRBD1 (6 bases). The V end was cut by 1 base, the J end by 8 bases, with 14 bases between. This CDR3 spans 15 amino acids. The germline V gene has CDR1 WSHSY and CDR2 SAAADI. CDR3 in DNA: TGCGCCAGCAGTGAGTTGGACAGAGTCGGAGAAAAACTGTTTTTT. It yields the protein CASSELDRVGEKLFF.

The sample holds a few counts of this clone. The chain is built from TRBV5-1 and TRBJ2-1; the D gene is possibly TRBD2 (5 bases). The germline gives CDR1 SGHRS, CDR2 YFSETQ. Trimming stripped 3 bases from V and 9 bases from J, with 10 bases between. The CDR3 totals 12 residues. The CDR3 nucleotides read TGCGCCAGCAGCTGGAAGGGAGTTGAGCAGTTCTTC. Translating gives CASSWKGVEQFF.

V and J are TRBV2 and TRBJ1-5; TRBD1 aligns across 8 bases. The V segment lost 4 bases and the J segment 7 bases; nucleotides outside the gene matches: 12. CDR3 length: 16 residues. CDR1 and CDR2 (germline): SNHLY, FYNNEI. The CDR3 loop is CASSGGRQGAKQPQHF. For the CDR3, the DNA is TGTGCCAGCAGTGGGGGGCGTCAGGGGGCTAAGCAGCCCCAGCATTTT.

The J gene is TRBJ2-1, the V gene TRBV11-2; no firm D call. Trimming took off 3 bases at V and 7 bases at J, with 16 bases between the two ends. Germline V gives CDR1 SGHAT, CDR2 FQNNGV. The CDR3 has 15 residues. Here the CDR3 reads CASSFVVVGNNEQFF. The CDR3 coding sequence is TGTGCCAGCAGCTTTGTGGTAGTCGGAAATAATGAGCAGTTCTTC.

In this sample, this clone turned up a few times. This chain uses TRBV19 with TRBJ1-5; the match to TRBD1 covers 7 bases. The germline gives CDR1 LNHDA, CDR2 SQIVND (reference sequence). The CDR3 sequence is 14 residues long. With 4 bases clipped from V and 5 bases from J, the junction kept 5 bases outside the gene matches. In DNA, the CDR3 is TGTGCCAGTAGTACCGGGACAGCCGATCAGCCCCAGCATTTT. Translated, it gives CASSTGTADQPQHF.

This clone has a single count. The chain has TRBV7-9 and TRBJ2-7, with 9 positions matching TRBD2. This CDR3 spans 14 amino acids. The J segment lost 7 bases and the V segment lost 2 bases, leaving 6 bases of the junction unmatched. CDR1 SEHNR and CDR2 FQNEAQ come from the germline V gene (reference sequence). The CDR3 is CASSLLAGRGEQYF. The CDR3 nucleotides are TGTGCCAGCAGCTTACTAGCGGGACGGGGGGAGCAGTACTTC.

The chain employs TRBV6-1 and TRBJ1-2, with D perhaps TRBD1 (6 bases). This CDR3 region has 14 residues. Germline V gene sequence: CDR1 MNHNS, CDR2 SASEGT. Trimming stripped 7 bases from V and 3 bases from J, with 15 bases between. CDR3 in amino acids: CASTEGGEDYGYTF. DNA for the CDR3: TGTGCCAGCACCGAAGGGGGGGAAGACTATGGCTACACCTTC.

The chain has TRBV6-1 and TRBJ2-6; D may be TRBD1 (5 bases). There are 14 residues in the CDR3. Trimming pared 3 bases from V and 2 bases from J, leaving 5 bases between. The germline CDR1 and CDR2 sequences are MNHNS and SASEGT. CDR3 sequence: CASSDRAGANVLTF. CDR3 nucleotide sequence: TGTGCCAGCAGTGACAGGGCTGGGGCCAACGTCCTGACTTTC.

This chain joins TRBV19 and TRBJ1-2, with D tentatively TRBD1 (5 bases). Germline lookup yields CDR1 LNHDA and CDR2 SQIVND (reference sequence). The CDR3 runs to 14 residues. Trimming cost V 1 base and J 4 bases, with 10 bases left between them. Written as DNA, the CDR3 is TGTGCCAGTAGTATAGCGCCCGGGGGCTATGGCTACACCTTC. It yields the protein CASSIAPGGYGYTF.

V and J are TRBV5-6 and TRBJ1-6, with D possibly matching TRBD1 (5 bases). Germline CDR1 reads SGHDT; CDR2 reads YYEEEE. V was pared by 4 bases and J by 6 bases, with 17 bases between. The CDR3 length is 16 residues. The CDR3 sequence: CASSLWDGRFNSPLHF. CDR3 coding DNA: TGTGCCAGCAGCCTATGGGACGGGAGGTTTAATTCACCCCTCCACTTT.

This chain links TRBV20-1 with TRBJ1-2; no definite D call. CDR3 length: 10 amino acids. The germline gives CDR1 DFQATT, CDR2 SNEGSKA (reference sequence). V was cut by 4 bases and J by 8 bases, with 8 bases left in between. The CDR3 coding sequence is TGCAGTGCTACCCCAGGAGGCTACACCTTC. Protein product: CSATPGGYTF.

V is TRBV19 and J is TRBJ1-5; TRBD1 aligns across 7 bases. Germline values: CDR1 LNHDA, CDR2 SQIVND (reference sequence). The CDR3 runs to 14 residues. With V trimmed by 6 bases and J by 1 base, 3 bases remained unmatched. CDR3 DNA sequence: TGTGCCAGTAGCCCGGGACAGAGCAATCAGCCCCAGCATTTT. This encodes CASSPGQSNQPQHF.

CDR3 DNA: TGTGCCTCTCGCGGGGGGGAGGGAAGCACAGATACGCAGTATTTT. This codes for CASRGGEGSTDTQYF. The chain is built from TRBV11-2 and TRBJ2-3; TRBD2 matches 9 bases. The ends lost 11 bases at V and 0 bases at J; junction bases unmatched: 9. CDR1 is SGHAT and CDR2 is FQNNGV in the germline V gene. The CDR3 totals 15 residues.

This sequence joins TRBV5-6 and TRBJ1-1; D remains ambiguous. CDR1 is SGHDT and CDR2 is YYEEEE in the germline V gene. V shed 4 bases and J shed 0 bases, with 16 bases lying between them. The CDR3 extends over 16 amino acids. The CDR3 sequence: CASSRRTERMNTEAFF. CDR3 in DNA: TGTGCCAGCAGCAGGAGGACGGAGCGGATGAACACTGAAGCTTTCTTT.

V and J are TRBV6-6 and TRBJ1-2; 8 bases agree with TRBD1. Germline values: CDR1 MNHNY, CDR2 SVGAGI (reference sequence). V lost 8 bases to trimming and J lost 2 bases; unmatched junction nucleotides: 4. The length of the CDR3 is 13 residues. This CDR3 is CASSDRGNYGYTF. In DNA, the CDR3 is TGTGCCAGCTCCGACAGGGGAAACTATGGCTACACCTTC.

The rearrangement joins TRBV4-1 to TRBJ1-1; D is undetermined. The germline V and J ends were trimmed by 2 bases and 4 bases, with 8 bases remaining between them. The V gene's germline CDR1 is MGHRA and CDR2 YSYEKL. The CDR3 length is 13 residues. The CDR3 nucleotides are TGCGCCAGCAGCCAAAATAAGGGCACTGAAGCTTTCTTT. Translation gives CASSQNKGTEAFF.

This clone was seen once. The CDR3 DNA reads as TGTGCCAGCAGCCCAGGGACTAGCGGGGGGGAGACCCAGTACTTC. Protein sequence: CASSPGTSGGETQYF. The chain links TRBV11-2 to TRBJ2-5; 15 nucleotides line up with TRBD2. The V gene's germline CDR1 is SGHAT and CDR2 FQNNGV. The CDR3 covers 15 residues. With 5 bases clipped from V and 5 bases from J, the junction kept 3 bases outside the gene matches. The variable domain in full, completed from reference TRBV11-2 and TRBJ2-5, reads EAGVAQSPRYKIIEKRQSVAFWCNPISGHATLYWYQQILGQGPKLLIQFQNNGVVDDSQLPKDRFSAERLKGVDSTLKIQPAKLEDSAVYLCASSPGTSGGETQYFGPGTRLLVL.

The rearrangement uses TRBV7-2 and TRBJ2-5; the D call may be TRBD1 or TRBD2 (5 bases each). The CDR3 contains 15 residues. V gave up 8 bases and J gave up 5 bases, with 21 bases separating them. Germline assignment: CDR1 SGHTA and CDR2 FQGNSA. In DNA form, the CDR3 reads TGTGCCAGCGGCCTGTCTGTGGGGGTTGGGGAGACCCAGTACTTC. Its protein product is CASGLSVGVGETQYF.

The CDR3 DNA sequence: TGTGCCAGCAGCGTACAGGGGTTGTTTTTTTACGAGCAGTACTTC. It is translated as CASSVQGLFFYEQYF. The gene calls are TRBV7-8 and TRBJ2-7; 7 bases are shared with TRBD1. The V segment lost 5 bases and the J segment 4 bases; nucleotides outside the gene matches: 11. The CDR3 runs 15 residues. Germline assignment: CDR1 SGHVS and CDR2 FQNEAQ. The full variable domain, with the rest looked up from reference TRBV7-8 and TRBJ2-7, is GAGVSQSPRYKVAKRGQDVALRCDPISGHVSLFWYQQALGQGPEFLTYFQNEAQLDKSGLPSDRFFAERPEGSVSTLKIQRTQQEDSAVYLCASSVQGLFFYEQYFGPGTRLTVT.